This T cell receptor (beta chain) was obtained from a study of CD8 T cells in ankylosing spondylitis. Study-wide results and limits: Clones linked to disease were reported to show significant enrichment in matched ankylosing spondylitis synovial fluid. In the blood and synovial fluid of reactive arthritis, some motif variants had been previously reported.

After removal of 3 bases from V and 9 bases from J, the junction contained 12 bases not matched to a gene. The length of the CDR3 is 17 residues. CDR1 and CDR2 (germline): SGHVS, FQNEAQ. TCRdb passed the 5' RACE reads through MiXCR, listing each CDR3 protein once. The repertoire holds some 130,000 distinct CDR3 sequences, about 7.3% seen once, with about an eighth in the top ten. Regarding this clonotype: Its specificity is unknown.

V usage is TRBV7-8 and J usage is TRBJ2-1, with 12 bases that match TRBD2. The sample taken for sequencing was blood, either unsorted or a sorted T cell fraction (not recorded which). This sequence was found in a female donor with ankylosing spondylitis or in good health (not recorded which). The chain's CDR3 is CASSLSRLAGGQGEQFF. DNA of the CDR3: TGTGCCAGCAGCTTGTCTCGTCTAGCGGGGGGGCAGGGTGAGCAGTTCTTC.